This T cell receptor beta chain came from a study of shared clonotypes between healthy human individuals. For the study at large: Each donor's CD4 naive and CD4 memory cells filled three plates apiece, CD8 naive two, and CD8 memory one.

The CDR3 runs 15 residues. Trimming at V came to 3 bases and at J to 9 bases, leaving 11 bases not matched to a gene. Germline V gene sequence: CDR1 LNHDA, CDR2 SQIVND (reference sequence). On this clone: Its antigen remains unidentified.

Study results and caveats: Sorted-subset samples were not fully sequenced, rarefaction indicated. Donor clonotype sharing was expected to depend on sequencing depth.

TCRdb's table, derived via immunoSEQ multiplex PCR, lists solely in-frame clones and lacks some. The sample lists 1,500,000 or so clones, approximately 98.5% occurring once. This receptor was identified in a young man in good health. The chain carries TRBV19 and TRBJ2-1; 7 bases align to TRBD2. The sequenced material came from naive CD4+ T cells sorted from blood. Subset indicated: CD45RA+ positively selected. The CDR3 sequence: CASSMPGGLSGEQFF. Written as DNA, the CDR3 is TGTGCCAGTAGTATGCCGGGAGGACTTTCCGGTGAGCAGTTCTTC.